The text below deals with one T cell receptor beta chain. These data come from a study of blood T cells in healthy people across ages. CDR3 length: 13 amino acids. Germline V gives CDR1 SGHVS, CDR2 FNYEAQ. The V gene lost 5 bases and the J gene lost 4 bases, with 9 bases spanning the gap. A second PCR of roughly 7 to 11 cycles used a sample-barcoded 5' primer and a J-beta primer mix. Each TCR beta cDNA got a 12-nucleotide random molecular identifier. TCRdb reprocessed the 5' RACE reads with MiXCR, giving one entry per CDR3 protein. The table has more than 1,400,000 distinct CDR3 sequences, around 42% seen once.

The TCR sequence derives from a woman younger than 30 in good health. V usage is TRBV7-6 and J usage is TRBJ2-1; D call uncertain. The sequenced material came from blood. The CDR3 region is CASSAATYNEQFF. The CDR3 nucleotides are TGTGCCAGCAGCGCCGCAACATACAATGAGCAGTTCTTC.